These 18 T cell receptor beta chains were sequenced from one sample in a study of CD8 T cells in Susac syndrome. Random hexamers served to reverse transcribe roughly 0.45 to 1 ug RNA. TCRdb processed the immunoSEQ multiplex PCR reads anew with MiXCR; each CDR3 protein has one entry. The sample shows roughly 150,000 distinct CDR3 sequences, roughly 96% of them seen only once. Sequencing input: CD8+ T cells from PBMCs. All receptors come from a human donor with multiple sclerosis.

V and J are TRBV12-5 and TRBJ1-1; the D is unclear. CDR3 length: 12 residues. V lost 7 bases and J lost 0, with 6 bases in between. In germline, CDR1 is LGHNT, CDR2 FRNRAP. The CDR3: CASANMNTEAFF. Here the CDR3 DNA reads TGTGCTAGTGCCAATATGAACACTGAAGCTTTCTTT.

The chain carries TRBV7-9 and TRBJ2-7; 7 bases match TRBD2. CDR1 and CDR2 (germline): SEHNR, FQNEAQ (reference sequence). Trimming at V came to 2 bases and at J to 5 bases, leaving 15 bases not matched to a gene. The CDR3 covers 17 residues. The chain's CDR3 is CASSLSIGGLESDEQYF. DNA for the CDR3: TGTGCCAGCAGCTTATCGATCGGAGGACTAGAGTCGGACGAGCAGTACTTC.

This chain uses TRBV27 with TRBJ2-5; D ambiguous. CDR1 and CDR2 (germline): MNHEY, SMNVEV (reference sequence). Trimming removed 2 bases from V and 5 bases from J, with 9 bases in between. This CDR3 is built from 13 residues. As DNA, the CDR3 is TGTGCCAGCAGTTTAGTAGGGTACGAGACCCAGTACTTC. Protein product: CASSLVGYETQYF.

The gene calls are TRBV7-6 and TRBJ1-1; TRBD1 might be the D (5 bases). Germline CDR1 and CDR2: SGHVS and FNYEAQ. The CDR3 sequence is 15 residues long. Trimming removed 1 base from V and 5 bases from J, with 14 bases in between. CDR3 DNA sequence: TGTGCCAGCAGCTTAGGAGTTGAGGACACGACTGAAGCTTTCTTT. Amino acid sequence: CASSLGVEDTTEAFF.

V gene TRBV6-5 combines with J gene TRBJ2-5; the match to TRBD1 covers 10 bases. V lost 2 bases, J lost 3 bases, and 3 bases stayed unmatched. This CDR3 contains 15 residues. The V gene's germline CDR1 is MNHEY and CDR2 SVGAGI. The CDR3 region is CASSYRDRGEETQYF. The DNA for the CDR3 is TGTGCCAGCAGTTACAGGGACAGGGGAGAAGAGACCCAGTACTTC.

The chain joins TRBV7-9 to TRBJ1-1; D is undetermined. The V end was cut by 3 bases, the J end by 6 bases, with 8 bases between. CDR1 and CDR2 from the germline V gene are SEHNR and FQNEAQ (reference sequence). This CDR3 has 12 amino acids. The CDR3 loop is CASSFLRPEAFF. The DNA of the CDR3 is TGTGCCAGCAGCTTTCTGAGACCTGAAGCTTTCTTT. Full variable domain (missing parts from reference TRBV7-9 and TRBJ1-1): DTGVSQNPRHKITKRGQNVTFRCDPISEHNRLYWYRQTLGQGPEFLTYFQNEAQLEKSRLLSDRFSAERPKGSFSTLEIQRTEQGDSAMYLCASSFLRPEAFFGQGTRLTVV.

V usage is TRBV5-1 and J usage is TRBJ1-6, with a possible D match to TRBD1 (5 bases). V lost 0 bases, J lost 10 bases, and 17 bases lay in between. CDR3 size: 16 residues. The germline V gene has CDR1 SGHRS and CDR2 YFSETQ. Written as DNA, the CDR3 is TGCGCCAGCAGCTTGGAAGCAGGGACGATAGGCTCACCCCTCCACTTT. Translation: CASSLEAGTIGSPLHF.

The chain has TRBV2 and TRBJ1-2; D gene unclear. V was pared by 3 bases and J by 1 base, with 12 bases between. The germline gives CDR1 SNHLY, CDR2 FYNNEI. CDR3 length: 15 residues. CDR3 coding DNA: TGTGCCAGCAGTGATGTGGGAACATATAACTATGGCTACACCTTC. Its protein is CASSDVGTYNYGYTF.

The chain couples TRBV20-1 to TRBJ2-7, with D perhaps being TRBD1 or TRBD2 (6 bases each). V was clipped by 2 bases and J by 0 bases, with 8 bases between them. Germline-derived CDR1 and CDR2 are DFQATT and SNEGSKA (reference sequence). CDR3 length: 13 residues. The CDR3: CSARPGASYEQYF. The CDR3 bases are TGCAGTGCTAGACCGGGGGCCTCCTACGAGCAGTACTTC.

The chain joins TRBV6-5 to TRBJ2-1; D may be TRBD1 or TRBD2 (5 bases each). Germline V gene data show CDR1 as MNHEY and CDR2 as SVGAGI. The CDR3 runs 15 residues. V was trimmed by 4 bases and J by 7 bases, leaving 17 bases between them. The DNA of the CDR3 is TGTGCCAGCAGTTCCCCCGGGACGACGGCAAATGAGCAGTTCTTC. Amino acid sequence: CASSSPGTTANEQFF.

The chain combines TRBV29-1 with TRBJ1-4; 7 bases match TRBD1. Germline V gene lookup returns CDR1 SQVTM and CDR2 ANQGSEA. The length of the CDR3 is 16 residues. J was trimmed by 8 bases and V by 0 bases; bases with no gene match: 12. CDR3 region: CSVEDRGTYKREKLFF. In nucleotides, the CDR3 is TGCAGCGTTGAAGACAGGGGGACATACAAAAGAGAAAAACTGTTTTTT.

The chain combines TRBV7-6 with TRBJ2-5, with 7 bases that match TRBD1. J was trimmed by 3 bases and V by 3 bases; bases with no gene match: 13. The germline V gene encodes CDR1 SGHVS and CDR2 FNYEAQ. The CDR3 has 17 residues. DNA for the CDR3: TGTGCCAGCAGCTTGAGTAGCCGGGACAGCCTAAAAGAGACCCAGTACTTC. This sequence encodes CASSLSSRDSLKETQYF.

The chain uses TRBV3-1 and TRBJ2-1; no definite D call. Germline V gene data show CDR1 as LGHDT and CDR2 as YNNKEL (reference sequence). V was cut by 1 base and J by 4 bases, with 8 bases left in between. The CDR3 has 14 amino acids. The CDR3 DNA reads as TGTGCCAGCAGCCAAGGGAGACCTTACAATGAGCAGTTCTTC. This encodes CASSQGRPYNEQFF.

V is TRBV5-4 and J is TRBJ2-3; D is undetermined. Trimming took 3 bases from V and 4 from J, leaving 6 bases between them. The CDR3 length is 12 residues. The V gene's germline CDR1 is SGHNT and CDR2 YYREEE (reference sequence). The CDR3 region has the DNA TGTGCCAGCAGCTCGATCTCAGATACGCAGTATTTT. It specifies CASSSISDTQYF.

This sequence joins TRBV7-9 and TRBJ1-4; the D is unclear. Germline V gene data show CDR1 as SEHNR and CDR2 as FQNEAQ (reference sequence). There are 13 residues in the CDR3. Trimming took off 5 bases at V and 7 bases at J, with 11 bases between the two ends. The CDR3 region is CASSGAVGEKLFF. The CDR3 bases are TGTGCCAGCAGCGGCGCCGTGGGTGAAAAACTGTTTTTT.

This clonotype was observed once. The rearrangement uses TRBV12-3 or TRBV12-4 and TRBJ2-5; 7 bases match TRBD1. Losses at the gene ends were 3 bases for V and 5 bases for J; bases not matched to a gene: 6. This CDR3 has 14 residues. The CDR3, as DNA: TGTGCCAGCAGTTTCGAAAGCAGGGGGGAGACCCAGTACTTC. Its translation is CASSFESRGETQYF.

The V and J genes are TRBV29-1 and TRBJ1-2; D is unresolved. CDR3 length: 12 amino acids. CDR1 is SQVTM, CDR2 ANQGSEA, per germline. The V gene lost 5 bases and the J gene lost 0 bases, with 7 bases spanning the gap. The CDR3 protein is CSVPLTNYGYTF. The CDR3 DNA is TGCAGCGTTCCCTTAACTAACTATGGCTACACCTTC.

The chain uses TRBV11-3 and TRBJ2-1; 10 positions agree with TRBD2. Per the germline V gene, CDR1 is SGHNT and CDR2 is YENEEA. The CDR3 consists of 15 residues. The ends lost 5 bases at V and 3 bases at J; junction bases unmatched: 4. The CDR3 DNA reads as TGTGCCAGCAGCCCTACTAGCGGGGTCTACAATGAGCAGTTCTTC. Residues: CASSPTSGVYNEQFF.